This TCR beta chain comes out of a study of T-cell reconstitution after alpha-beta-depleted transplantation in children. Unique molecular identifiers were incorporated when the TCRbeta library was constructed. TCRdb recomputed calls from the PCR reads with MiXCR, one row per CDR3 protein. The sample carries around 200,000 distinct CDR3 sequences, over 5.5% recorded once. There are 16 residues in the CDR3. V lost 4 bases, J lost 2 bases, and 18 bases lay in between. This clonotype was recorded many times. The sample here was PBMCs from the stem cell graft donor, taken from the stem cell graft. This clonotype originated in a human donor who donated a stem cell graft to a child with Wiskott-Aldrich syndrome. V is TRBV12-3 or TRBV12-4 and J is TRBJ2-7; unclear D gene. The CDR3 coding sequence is TGTGCCAGCAGTTCGGGTAGGCGCCAGCCGACCTACGAGCAGTACTTC. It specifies CASSSGRRQPTYEQYF.